The table lists the clone carrying this TCR beta chain with many counts. Its antigen is undetermined. The CDR3 extends over 14 amino acids. Germline lookup yields CDR1 MNHNS and CDR2 SASEGT. Trimming left V 3 bases short and J 2 bases short, with 11 bases between. This sample is drawn from a study of T cells in Graves' hyperthyroidism and ophthalmopathy. Turning to the study itself: The authors collected peripheral blood at initial diagnosis, before any treatment. Points from the study as a whole: Blood shared most expanded thyroid clonotypes above 0.001. Using 13 V-J features, a model discriminated ophthalmopathy from stable hyperthyroidism.

Ophthalmopathy patients had Clinical Activity Score at least 3, NOSPECS grade at least 4, duration under 3 months. RNA transcripts gave rise to amplified TCR beta CDR3 regions. The TCR CDR3 was amplified in a first-round RT-PCR using the HTBI primer set. MiXCR, applied by TCRdb to the multiplex PCR reads, yields one record per CDR3 protein. Of 300,000 to 400,000 distinct CDR3 sequences listed, roughly 14% are singletons. The sequenced material came from blood. V is TRBV6-1 and J is TRBJ2-7; D possibly corresponds to TRBD1 (6 bases). This clonotype was obtained from a woman under 40 with Graves' ophthalmopathy. CDR3 DNA sequence: TGTGCCAGCAGTGACCGGGACAAGACCTACGAGCAGTACTTC. It codes for CASSDRDKTYEQYF.